This T cell receptor beta chain was captured in a study of STAT3 mutations in large granular lymphocyte leukemia. Findings of the study overall: Clonal expansion was inferred from samples taken at other timepoints. Every T-cell large granular lymphocyte leukemia patient had at least one immunodominant TCR beta clonotype.

The CDR3 covers 12 residues. V lost 4 bases to trimming and J lost 4 bases, with 8 bases between them. Per germline, CDR1 SGHNT and CDR2 YYREEE (reference sequence). Comments on this clone: Antigen: not known.

TCRbeta libraries averaged around 42,000 productive templates per sample. Profiled with immunoSEQ multiplex PCR; TCRdb holds only in-frame clones, not every one. This sample has fewer than 3,000 clones, with about 62% found just once. This receptor was obtained from a man aged 60-69 years with T-cell large granular lymphocyte leukemia. Some clones in this sample may be carry-over from other donors' samples. The chain is built from TRBV5-4 and TRBJ2-5; no reliable D call. The sequencing input was peripheral blood mononuclear cells. CDR3 region: CASSAYGETQYF. Written as DNA, the CDR3 is TGTGCCAGCAGCGCGTACGGAGAGACCCAGTACTTC.